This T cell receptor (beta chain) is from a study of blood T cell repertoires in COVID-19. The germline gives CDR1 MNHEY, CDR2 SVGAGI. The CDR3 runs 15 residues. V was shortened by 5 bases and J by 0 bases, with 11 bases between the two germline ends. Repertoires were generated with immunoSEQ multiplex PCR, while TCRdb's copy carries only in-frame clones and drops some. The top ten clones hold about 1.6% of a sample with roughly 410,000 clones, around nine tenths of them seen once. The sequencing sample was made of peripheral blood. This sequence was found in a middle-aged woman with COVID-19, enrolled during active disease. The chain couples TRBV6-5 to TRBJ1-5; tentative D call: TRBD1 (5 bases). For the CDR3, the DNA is TGTGCCAGCAGTCATGACAGAACTAGCAATCAGCCCCAGCATTTT. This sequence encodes CASSHDRTSNQPQHF.